The present TCR beta chain was sequenced within a study of regulatory T cells in long-lasting Graves disease (dated by TCRdb to about 2021). Looking at the study overall: Patients with newly diagnosed Graves' disease had been on antithyroid drugs for under 3 months. Patients with persistent Graves' disease were compared with patients with newly diagnosed Graves' disease using TCR sequencing and RNA sequencing of peripheral blood. The study was registered as a clinical trial and conducted in China. A total of about 33 samples underwent TCR sequencing, from some 13 patients with persistent Graves' disease and about 20 patients with newly diagnosed Graves' disease.

The library came from multiplex PCR. TCRdb records Illumina HiSeq 4000 as the sequencer. TCR beta libraries were built with iRepertoire HTBI primers and Arm-PCR amplification of CDR3 regions. Before sequencing, the PCR products went through gel purification. For the original study's pipeline: A total of fewer than 65 TRBV and about 13 TRBJ segments were identified across samples and were used for gene usage analysis of CDR3 amino acid clonotypes. Filtered high-quality paired reads were merged into contigs using COPE and FqMerger. BLAST was used to align contigs to IMGT TRBV, TRBD and TRBJ reference genes, with CDR3 defined following IMGT. Highly expanded clones were defined as clonotypes with a frequency above 0.1%. Repertoire diversity was measured by Shannon entropy, and V-J evenness by the Gini coefficient. Clonotypes shared by more than one individual were considered public. The public reads were quality trimmed at Q25 with fastp and then assembled into clones with MiXCR by TCRdb, keeping productive beta chains. Here each entry gathers all rows of one CDR3 protein and keeps the most common genes and DNA. The V and J calls shown here were made by TCRdb, not taken from the authors' results. Recorded for this sample are hundreds of thousands of distinct CDR3 sequences; around 13% of them occurred a single time. The top ten clonotypes cover roughly 9.3% of the sample.

General findings and caveats noted by the study authors: Sequencing and analysis were restricted to the TCR beta chain. The small sample size was acknowledged by the authors as a limitation that may reduce accuracy. Preferential use of TRBV28, TRBJ1-2 and TRBJ2-5 was observed in persistent disease, whereas TRBV20-1 and TRBJ2-1 were favored in newly diagnosed disease. Persistent Graves' disease patients showed lower TCR Shannon entropy and fewer highly expanded clones than newly diagnosed patients, suggesting clonal expansion. Because the primary lesion, thyroid tissue, could not be accessed, the study looked at peripheral blood alone. Persistent patients shared more public clonotypes among themselves (around 2,800) than newly diagnosed patients did (over 950).

V sheds 6 bases and J sheds 9 bases, leaving 20 bases between their ends. Including the terminal cysteine and phenylalanine, the CDR3 comprises 14 residues. The read is trimmed to its CDR3 DNA, 42 bases read in frame from base 1. The germline V gene specifies SGHVS as CDR1 and FQNEAQ as CDR2. About this clonotype: It lacks a known antigen. Within one base of it there is no much larger clone, and no base qualities were kept.

The sample's time point label, in plain terms: newly diagnosed GD, antithyroid drugs for less than 3 months. For both TCR sequencing and RNA sequencing, RNA was extracted from PBMCs in TRIzol. Graves' disease was diagnosed according to American Thyroid Association guidelines. Recruitment of patients was carried out at an endocrinology department in Xi'an, China. Each patient gave 8.5 to 9.5 milliliters of peripheral blood, collected in an EDTA anticoagulant tube. Ficoll Paque Plus density gradient separation was used to isolate PBMCs, and no further T cell sorting was performed. RNA quality was checked with an Agilent 2100 Bioanalyzer and agarose gel, and concentration with a NanoDrop 2000. These records were also assigned to another study, of T cells in Graves' hyperthyroidism and ophthalmopathy. The second study's authors report: Stable Graves' hyperthyroidism was defined as no progression to ophthalmopathy during 18 months of follow-up. Hyperthyroidism patients were aged 18 to 65 years and newly diagnosed, with disease duration of less than 2 months. Exclusion was applied to patients with uncontrolled infections, other autoimmune diseases, pregnancy or lactation. Diagnoses relied on clinical symptoms, serum thyroxine and TRAb, thyroid ultrasound and orbital computed tomography. For the first round of RT-PCR on the TCR CDR3, the HTBI primer set was used together with the Qiagen OneStep RT-PCR kit. Most expanded thyroid clonotypes (frequency above 0.001) were also found in blood, which suggests that blood repertoires may mirror thyroid immune responses. A model built on a 13 V-J signature distinguished ophthalmopathy from stable hyperthyroidism, reaching roughly 88% sensitivity and about 81% specificity in cross-validation and 80%/75% in testing. In validation, the model predicted progression to ophthalmopathy a median of about 6.5 months before onset, with roughly 70% sensitivity and just under 75% specificity. A discovery cohort of fewer than 110 patients, 43 with Graves' ophthalmopathy and roughly 59 with stable Graves' hyperthyroidism, was used to find distinguishing TCR V-J signatures. Prospective prediction of ophthalmopathy was tested in an independent validation cohort of fewer than 20 hyperthyroidism patients and some 17 patients who later progressed to ophthalmopathy. The roughly 94 discovery patients were randomly divided into training and test sets at a 7:3 ratio. In addition, the study compared T-cell repertoires in thyroid tissue and in blood from five or six Graves' hyperthyroidism patients. Following sampling, methimazole starting at 30 mg daily was given to hyperthyroidism patients, and high-dose intravenous methylprednisolone was given to ophthalmopathy patients. A second multiplex PCR round built the libraries, followed by size selection and purification. The libraries were sequenced on an Illumina HiSeq2000 using paired-end 100 bp reads. SOAPnuke was used to process the raw data, with reads discarded if the reads contained adapters or uncalled bases, had a mean Phred below 15, or lacked an exact constant-primer or identifier match. COPE v1.2.5 was used to merge high-quality paired reads, and clonotypes were defined as unique nucleotide sequences. MiTCR v1.1 was used to align clonotypes to the IMGT TRBV, TRBD and TRBJ reference segments. The analysis included only V-J combinations with a frequency above 0.0001, which together covered approximately 99% of the repertoires. The TCS score was defined as F50 (clonal expansion) divided by E x V (chaos), with BLOSUM62-based TCRdist calculated between CDR3 peptides within each V-J. Welch's t-statistics and random forest reduced around 550 V-J features to roughly 13, which were used in a naive Bayes classifier (R e1071). No statistical method was used to set the sample size in advance, and investigators knew the group allocation. The paper reports TCR Vbeta CDR3 sequencing of approximately 130 peripheral blood samples: approximately 41 ophthalmopathy, fewer than 85 hyperthyroidism and 17 progressor patients.

This TCR was sampled from a woman in her twenties or thirties with Graves disease. Donor details come from another sample of the same person, matched by shared clones. Sequencing was performed on peripheral blood mononuclear cells (PBMCs), taken at new diagnosis, from a patient treated with antithyroid drugs. The rearrangement joined TRBV7-8 to TRBJ2-5, with TRBD2 tentatively as D gene (6 bases match). CDR3 region: CASSFRGKRESQYF. The nucleotides are TGTGCCAGCAGTTTCCGGGGCAAACGGGAGTCCCAGTACTTC.